This passage covers 21 T cell receptor beta chains from one sample sequenced in a study of T cell responses to AZD1222 COVID-19 vaccine. Generated by immunoSEQ multiplex PCR, the TCRdb table keeps only in-frame clones and is missing some. The sample consists of about 78,000 clones, over 80% of them appearing once. The sample in question was peripheral blood, obtained on day 0 of AZD1222 vaccination. The receptor set was obtained from an adult in good health.

CDR3 loop: CASGNNEQFF. As DNA, the CDR3 is TGTGCCAGCGGAAACAATGAGCAGTTCTTC. The J gene is TRBJ2-1, the V gene TRBV6-5, with D unresolved. This CDR3 has 10 amino acids. Trimming removed 8 bases from V and 5 bases from J, with 4 bases in between. Germline V CDR1 and CDR2: MNHEY, SVGAGI.

The chain has TRBV10-3 and TRBJ2-1, with 16 bases aligning to TRBD2. The CDR3 length is 14 residues. The J segment lost 8 bases and the V segment lost 8 bases, leaving 3 bases of the junction unmatched. Germline V gene lookup returns CDR1 ENHRY and CDR2 SYGVKD. The CDR3 DNA reads as TGTGCCATCCATGGGACTAGCGGGAGGGATGAGCAGTTCTTC. This sequence encodes CAIHGTSGRDEQFF.

The chain couples TRBV29-1 to TRBJ2-1; TRBD2 matches at 11 bases. The J segment lost 3 bases and the V segment lost 4 bases, leaving 8 bases of the junction unmatched. There are 16 residues in the CDR3. The germline V gene encodes CDR1 SQVTM and CDR2 ANQGSEA. The DNA for the CDR3 is TGCAGCGTTGTTAGCGGGAGGGCCCTGCACTACAATGAGCAGTTCTTC. It is translated as CSVVSGRALHYNEQFF.

The J gene is TRBJ1-2, the V gene TRBV9; 10 nucleotides align to TRBD1. With V trimmed by 6 bases and J by 7 bases, 9 bases remained unmatched. The germline V gene has CDR1 SGDLS and CDR2 YYNGEE. The CDR3 runs to 14 residues. The CDR3 sequence: CASTLRDRGVGYTF. The CDR3 DNA is TGTGCCAGCACCTTACGGGACAGGGGAGTTGGCTACACCTTC.

J is TRBJ1-1 and V is TRBV3-1 (or the pseudogene TRBV3-2); a possible D gene is TRBD1 (6 bases). V lost 1 base to trimming and J lost 7 bases, with 25 bases between them. The germline V gene encodes CDR1 LGHDT and CDR2 YNNKEL (reference sequence). The CDR3 consists of 18 residues. This CDR3 reads CASSQGGTGKVSGLEAFF. The CDR3, as DNA: TGTGCCAGCAGCCAAGGGGGCACAGGGAAGGTTTCAGGACTTGAAGCTTTCTTT.

The CDR3 spells CASSQTQVQGGTGELFF. The CDR3 nucleotides are TGCGCCAGCAGCCAGACGCAGGTGCAGGGGGGCACCGGGGAGCTGTTTTTT. J is TRBJ2-2 and V is TRBV4-1; a possible D gene is TRBD1 (7 bases). CDR1 is MGHRA, CDR2 YSYEKL, per germline. V lost 3 bases to trimming and J lost 4 bases, with 18 bases between them. The CDR3 covers 17 residues.

This chain uses TRBV19 with TRBJ1-3; 7 bases line up with TRBD1. The germline CDR1 and CDR2 sequences are LNHDA and SQIVND (reference sequence). The CDR3 is 17 residues long. Trimming took 5 bases from V and 8 from J; bases not matched to a gene: 18. CDR3 protein: CASSADRAFISGDTIYF. CDR3 sequence (DNA): TGTGCCAGTAGTGCCGACAGGGCCTTTATCTCAGGAGACACCATATATTTT. Full variable domain (remainder filled in from reference TRBV19 and TRBJ1-3): DGGITQSPKYLFRKEGQNVTLSCEQNLNHDAMYWYRQDPGQGLRLIYYSQIVNDFQKGDIAEGYSVSREKKESFPLTVTSAQKNPTAFYLCASSADRAFISGDTIYFGEGSWLTVV.

The CDR3 DNA is TGTGCTAGTGGTAGTAATCAGCCCCAGCATTTT. This translates into CASGSNQPQHF. This chain uses TRBV12-5 with TRBJ1-5; D is unclear. The CDR3 totals 11 residues. Trimming pared 5 bases from V and 4 bases from J, leaving 3 bases between. The germline V gene encodes CDR1 LGHNT and CDR2 FRNRAP.

A single count supports this clone. The V and J genes are TRBV20-1 and TRBJ2-3; no definite D call. CDR3 length: 11 amino acids. The germline V and J ends were trimmed by 6 bases and 4 bases, with 8 bases remaining between them. From germline, CDR1 is DFQATT and CDR2 SNEGSKA (reference sequence). The CDR3 protein is CSASSADTQYF. The DNA for the CDR3 is TGCAGTGCGAGTTCGGCAGATACGCAGTATTTT.

V usage is TRBV7-6 and J usage is TRBJ1-6; tentatively, D is TRBD1 (5 bases). This CDR3 is 15 amino acids long. The ends were cut back, 3 bases at V and 1 base at J, with 7 bases in the middle. The germline CDR1 and CDR2 sequences are SGHVS and FNYEAQ. Here the CDR3 reads CASSLGGSYNSPLHF. CDR3 in DNA: TGTGCCAGCAGCTTGGGGGGTTCCTATAATTCACCCCTCCACTTT.

CDR3 sequence reads: CASAWDRVNTEAFF. CDR3 bases: TGTGCCAGCGCCTGGGACAGGGTGAACACTGAAGCTTTCTTT. V usage is TRBV2 and J usage is TRBJ1-1, with TRBD1 matching 9 bases. The V and J ends lost 8 bases and 0 bases, in that order; junction bases with no gene match: 4. Germline V CDR1 and CDR2: SNHLY, FYNNEI. This CDR3 spans 14 amino acids.

CDR3 nucleotides: TGCGCCAGCAGCCCCAGTGACGGACCGTCTCTAAACACTGAAGCTTTCTTT. Its translation is CASSPSDGPSLNTEAFF. The chain carries TRBV4-3 and TRBJ1-1; unclear D gene. V lost 4 bases and J 2 bases, leaving 20 bases between the germline ends. This CDR3 region has 17 residues. The V gene's germline CDR1 is LGHNA and CDR2 YSLEER.

This clone showed up just a few times. The chain combines TRBV7-8 with TRBJ2-3; 16 nucleotides match TRBD2. This CDR3 has 18 amino acids. V lost 4 bases and J lost 0; bases outside the gene matches: 4. Germline V gene data show CDR1 as SGHVS and CDR2 as FQNEAQ. The CDR3 spells CASSSGLAGGSSTDTQYF. DNA of the CDR3: TGTGCCAGCAGCTCGGGACTAGCGGGAGGGTCCAGCACAGATACGCAGTATTTT.

The chain uses TRBV5-4 and TRBJ2-7, with 7 bases that match TRBD1. CDR1 and CDR2 (germline): SGHNT, YYREEE (reference sequence). Losses at the gene ends were 4 bases for V and 2 bases for J; bases not matched to a gene: 9. This CDR3 region has 15 residues. The CDR3 DNA reads as TGTGCCAGCAGCCCAGGGACAGTATATCCCTACGAGCAGTACTTC. Residues: CASSPGTVYPYEQYF.

The chain recombines TRBV7-2 with TRBJ1-3; D not certain. V shed 0 bases and J shed 0 bases, with 6 bases lying between them. Germline values: CDR1 SGHTA, CDR2 FQGNSA. This CDR3 contains 15 residues. The CDR3 DNA reads as TGTGCCAGCAGCTTAGCTGGCAGCTCTGGAAACACCATATATTTT. Protein product: CASSLAGSSGNTIYF.

The chain carries TRBV5-1 and TRBJ2-3; TRBD2 aligns across 14 bases. The CDR3 length is 15 residues. Looked up from germline, CDR1 is SGHRS and CDR2 is YFSETQ. V trimming: 3 bases; J trimming: 5 bases; junction bases outside the gene matches: 2. As DNA, the CDR3 is TGCGCCAGCAGCTGGGGACTAGCGGGGGTAGATACGCAGTATTTT. Its protein product is CASSWGLAGVDTQYF.

This sequence joins TRBV13 and TRBJ1-2; 11 nucleotides align to TRBD1. The germline V gene encodes CDR1 PRHDT and CDR2 FYEKMQ (reference sequence). The CDR3 contains 15 residues. V trimming: 5 bases; J trimming: 5 bases; junction bases outside the gene matches: 7. CDR3 loop: CASSHRDRGGYGYTF. The CDR3 region has the DNA TGTGCCAGCAGCCACCGGGACAGGGGGGGATATGGCTACACCTTC.

This chain uses TRBV11-2 with TRBJ1-2; D remains unclear. Germline loops: CDR1 SGHAT, CDR2 FQNNGV. The CDR3 length is 13 residues. V shed 0 bases and J shed 4 bases, with 6 bases lying between them. The CDR3 DNA sequence: TGTGCCAGCAGCTTAGATTCCCCCTATGGCTACACCTTC. Its translation is CASSLDSPYGYTF.

The genes are TRBV7-6 and TRBJ1-6, with 7 positions matching TRBD1. J gave up 10 bases and V 5 bases, and 8 bases lay outside the gene matches. Germline V gives CDR1 SGHVS, CDR2 FNYEAQ. The CDR3 runs 14 residues. The CDR3 DNA follows: TGTGCCAGCAGCGCCAGGGACAGTACCTCACCCCTCCACTTT. It specifies CASSARDSTSPLHF.

The rearrangement joins TRBV5-1 to TRBJ2-7; possibly TRBD1 for D (5 bases). V was trimmed by 4 bases and J by 4 bases, leaving 18 bases between them. This CDR3 has 15 residues. CDR1 and CDR2 from the germline V gene are SGHRS and YFSETQ. This CDR3 is CASSQGTGSGYEQYF. CDR3 sequence (DNA): TGCGCCAGCAGCCAGGGTACGGGTTCAGGGTACGAGCAGTACTTC.

This chain links TRBV19 with TRBJ1-2; D remains ambiguous. The V end was cut by 3 bases, the J end by 2 bases, with 13 bases between. Germline lookup yields CDR1 LNHDA and CDR2 SQIVND (reference sequence). The length of the CDR3 is 15 residues. The CDR3 DNA sequence: TGTGCCAGTAGTATTGAGGGAACCTTAAACTATGGCTACACCTTC. This gives the protein CASSIEGTLNYGYTF.